The T cell receptor beta chain described here comes from a study of control samples from healthy donors and cancer patients. CDR1 is LNHDA and CDR2 is SQIVND in the germline V gene (reference sequence). Between the trimmed V and J ends, which lost 6 bases and 5 bases, there was a span of 10 bases. The CDR3 extends over 13 amino acids. The protocol was immunoSEQ multiplex PCR, while the TCRdb copy is restricted to in-frame clones and leaves out a portion. This table holds tens of thousands of clones, roughly 90% found once. The sequencing sample was made of blood. This clonotype was sampled from a woman aged 65 to 85 in good health. The V gene is TRBV19, the J gene TRBJ2-2; D not certain. This CDR3 reads CASSHERTGELFF. DNA of the CDR3: TGTGCCAGTAGCCATGAGAGGACCGGGGAGCTGTTTTTT.